The 14 T cell receptor beta chains reported below all come from one sample, sequenced in a study of blood T cell repertoires in COVID-19 (dated by TCRdb to the early 2020s). Library generation was performed with the immunoSEQ multiplex PCR assay. As stored in TCRdb, this immuneACCESS dataset retains in-frame rearrangements with V and J assigned. A fraction of the clones does not appear; measured against another copy, unresolved V genes explain less than half of the discrepancy, and the remainder lacks a known reason. The sample includes about 85,000 clones, with roughly 87% observed a single time. In total, the top ten clones hold about 2.5% of the sample. Sequenced sample: peripheral blood. Receptor source: a man aged 45-60 years with acute or convalescent COVID-19.

The chain couples TRBV2 to TRBJ1-1, with 8 bases lining up with TRBD1. There are 15 residues in the CDR3. Germline loops: CDR1 SNHLY, CDR2 FYNNEI. V lost 6 bases to trimming and J lost 3 bases; unmatched junction nucleotides: 9. DNA for the CDR3: TGTGCCAGCAGATGGGAACAGGGGGGGGACACTGAAGCTTTCTTT. This sequence encodes CASRWEQGGDTEAFF.

This clone came up once. This chain joins TRBV19 and TRBJ1-2; 7 nucleotides match TRBD1. The CDR3 is 10 residues long. Germline CDR1 LNHDA, CDR2 SQIVND (reference sequence). The CDR3 reads CVDRDYGYTF. For the CDR3, the DNA is TGTGTAGACAGGGACTATGGCTACACCTTC.

The rearrangement uses TRBV7-2 and TRBJ2-7; D ambiguous. Trimming removed 3 bases at V and 3 bases at J, with 9 bases between. The CDR3 consists of 13 residues. CDR1 and CDR2 (germline): SGHTA, FQGNSA. This CDR3 reads CASSFAALYEQYV. The CDR3, as DNA: TGTGCCAGCAGCTTTGCGGCCCTCTACGAGCAGTACGTC.

A few counts support this clone. The chain links TRBV4-1 to TRBJ2-2; the D is unclear. Trimming stripped 4 bases from V and 6 bases from J, with 9 bases between. This CDR3 has 13 residues. Germline V CDR1 and CDR2: MGHRA, YSYEKL. The CDR3 DNA reads as TGCGCCAGCAGCCCCCCCCGGGCCGGGGAGCTGTTTTTT. As protein: CASSPPRAGELFF.

V and J are TRBV27 and TRBJ1-6; D gene ambiguous. Between the trimmed V and J ends, which lost 8 bases and 4 bases, there was a span of 9 bases. CDR1 and CDR2 from the germline V gene are MNHEY and SMNVEV (reference sequence). The CDR3 contains 13 residues. CDR3 amino acids: CASAWQYNSPLHF. DNA of the CDR3: TGTGCCAGCGCCTGGCAGTATAATTCACCCCTCCACTTT.

The chain employs TRBV27 and TRBJ1-2; 8 bases are shared with TRBD1. From germline, CDR1 is MNHEY and CDR2 SMNVEV (reference sequence). The V gene end was trimmed by 3 bases and the J gene end by 3 bases; junction bases not matched to a gene: 3. This CDR3 spans 14 amino acids. The CDR3 DNA reads as TGTGCCAGCAGTTTTGACAGGGGCTACTATGGCTACACCTTC. It encodes CASSFDRGYYGYTF.

Written as DNA, the CDR3 is TGTGCCAGCTCACCAGACAGCTATGGCTACACCTTC. Protein: CASSPDSYGYTF. The rearrangement uses TRBV18 and TRBJ1-2; D possibly corresponds to TRBD1 (5 bases). This CDR3 has 12 residues. CDR1 and CDR2 from the germline V gene are KGHSH and LQKENI. V was clipped by 2 bases and J by 4 bases, with 5 bases between them. The full variable domain, in which reference TRBV18 and TRBJ1-2 provide the parts outside the CDR3, is NAGVMQNPRHLVRRRGQEARLRCSPMKGHSHVYWYRQLPEEGLKFMVYLQKENIIDESGMPKERFSAEFPKEGPSILRIQQVVRGDSAAYFCASSPDSYGYTFGSGTRLTVV.

The chain is built from TRBV19 and TRBJ1-2; possible D gene TRBD1, 5 bases. V was trimmed by 5 bases and J by 6 bases, leaving 22 bases between them. Per the germline V gene, CDR1 is LNHDA and CDR2 is SQIVND (reference sequence). The CDR3 consists of 16 residues. This CDR3 reads CASSRESGTGRNGYTF. As DNA, the CDR3 is TGTGCCAGTAGTCGGGAGTCGGGGACGGGGAGAAATGGCTACACCTTC.

This chain connects TRBV18 to TRBJ2-7; TRBD1 might be the D (7 bases). Between the trimmed V and J ends, which lost 4 bases and 7 bases, there was a span of 20 bases. Germline CDR1 and CDR2: KGHSH and LQKENI. The CDR3 has 15 residues. CDR3 nucleotides: TGTGCCAGCTCACAATCCGGGACAGCCGGGGGAGAGCAGTACTTC. Protein product: CASSQSGTAGGEQYF.

The chain employs TRBV5-8 and TRBJ2-5, with 8 bases lining up with TRBD2. The CDR3 loop spans 14 amino acids. Germline values: CDR1 SGHTS, CDR2 YDEGEE. J lost 6 bases, V lost 0 bases, and 4 bases had no gene match. CDR3 coding DNA: TGTGCCAGCAGCTTGGCACTAGCGGCGAAGACCCAGTACTTC. Residues: CASSLALAAKTQYF.

The rearrangement links TRBV7-9 to TRBJ2-7; weak D call: TRBD1 (5 bases). The V end lost 5 bases, the J end lost 0 bases, and 11 bases lay between the germline ends. CDR1 and CDR2 from the germline V gene are SEHNR and FQNEAQ (reference sequence). The CDR3 totals 14 residues. CDR3 bases: TGTGCCAGCAGCCCCGACAGAAACTCCTACGAGCAGTACTTC. This sequence encodes CASSPDRNSYEQYF.

J is TRBJ2-4 and V is TRBV6-5; tentatively, D is TRBD1 (5 bases). With 6 bases removed from V and 7 bases from J, the gap between germline ends came to 16 bases. This CDR3 comprises 14 residues. The germline V gene has CDR1 MNHEY and CDR2 SVGAGI. The CDR3 bases are TGTGCCAGCAGGAGCTCGGCAGGGCTGAACATTCAGTACTTC. Protein sequence: CASRSSAGLNIQYF.

This clone has just one count. The rearrangement links TRBV9 to TRBJ1-6, with D uncertain. Looked up from germline, CDR1 is SGDLS and CDR2 is YYNGEE. The CDR3 spans 13 residues. Between the trimmed V and J ends, which lost 3 bases and 8 bases, there was a span of 9 bases. The chain's CDR3 is CASSAQRDSPLHF. In DNA form, the CDR3 reads TGTGCCAGCAGCGCCCAGCGGGATTCACCCCTCCACTTT.

V usage is TRBV11-2 and J usage is TRBJ2-7; 11 nucleotides align to TRBD2. CDR3 length equals 14 residues. Germline V CDR1 and CDR2: SGHAT, FQNNGV. The V gene end was trimmed by 4 bases and the J gene end by 4 bases; junction bases not matched to a gene: 3. The CDR3 protein is CASSSTSGRYEQYF. CDR3 sequence (DNA): TGTGCCAGCAGCTCAACTAGCGGGAGATACGAGCAGTACTTC.